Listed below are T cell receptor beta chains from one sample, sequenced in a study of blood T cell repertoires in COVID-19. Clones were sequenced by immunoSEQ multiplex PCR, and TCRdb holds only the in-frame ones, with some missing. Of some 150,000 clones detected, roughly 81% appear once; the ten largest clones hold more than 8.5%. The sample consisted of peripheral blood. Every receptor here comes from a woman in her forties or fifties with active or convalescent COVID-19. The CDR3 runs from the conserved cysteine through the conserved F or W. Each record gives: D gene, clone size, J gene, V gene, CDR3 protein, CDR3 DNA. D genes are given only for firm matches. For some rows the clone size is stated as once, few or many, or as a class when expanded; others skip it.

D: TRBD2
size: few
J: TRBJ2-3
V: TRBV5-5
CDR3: CASSLAPSGRDTQYF
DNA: TGTGCCAGCAGCTTGGCTCCTAGCGGGAGAGATACGCAGTATTTT

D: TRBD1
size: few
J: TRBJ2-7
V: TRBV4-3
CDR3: CASSHLLGQHEQYF
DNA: TGCGCCAGCAGCCACCTCCTGGGACAGCACGAGCAGTACTTC

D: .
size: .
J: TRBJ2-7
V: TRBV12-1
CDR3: CAKGRDRGWHEQYF
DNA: TGTGCCAAGGGGCGGGACAGGGGTTGGCACGAGCAGTACTTC

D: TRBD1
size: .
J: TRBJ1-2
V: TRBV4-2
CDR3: CASSQEGVTGNYGYTF
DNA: TGTGCCAGCAGCCAAGAAGGGGTGACAGGGAACTATGGCTACACCTTC

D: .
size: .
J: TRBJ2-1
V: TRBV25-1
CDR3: CASSDPGYNEQFF
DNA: TGTGCCAGCAGTGATCCAGGGTACAATGAGCAGTTCTTC

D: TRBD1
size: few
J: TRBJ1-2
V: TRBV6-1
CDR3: CASSELGTGVGYTF
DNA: TGTGCCAGCAGTGAATTGGGGACAGGGGTCGGCTACACCTTC

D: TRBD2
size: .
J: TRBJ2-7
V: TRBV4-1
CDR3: CASSQDLTSGRSEQYF
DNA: TGCGCCAGCAGCCAAGACCTGACTAGCGGGAGAAGCGAGCAGTACTTC

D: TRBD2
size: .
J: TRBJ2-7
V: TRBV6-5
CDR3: CASSYAGGRYEQYF
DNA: TGTGCCAGCAGTTACGCGGGGGGGCGGTACGAGCAGTACTTC

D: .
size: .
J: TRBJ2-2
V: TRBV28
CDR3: CASSPWGPGELFF
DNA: TGTGCCAGCAGCCCATGGGGGCCCGGGGAGCTGTTTTTT

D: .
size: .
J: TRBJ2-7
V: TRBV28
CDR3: CASRGYEQYF
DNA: TGTGCCAGCCGGGGCTACGAGCAGTACTTC

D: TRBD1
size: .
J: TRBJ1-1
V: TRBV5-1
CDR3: CASSSPWTGDVNTEAFF
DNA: TGCGCCAGCAGCTCCCCATGGACAGGGGACGTGAACACTGAAGCTTTCTTT

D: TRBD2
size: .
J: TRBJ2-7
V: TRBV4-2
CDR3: CASSRGRLADYEQYF
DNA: TGTGCCAGCAGCAGAGGGCGACTAGCGGACTACGAGCAGTACTTC

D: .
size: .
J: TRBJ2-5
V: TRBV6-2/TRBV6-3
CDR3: CASSYSSRDQETQYF
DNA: TGTGCCAGCAGTTACTCGTCCAGGGACCAAGAGACCCAGTACTTC

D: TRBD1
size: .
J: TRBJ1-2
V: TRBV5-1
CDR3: CASSQGQLYGYTF
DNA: TGCGCCAGCAGCCAGGGACAGCTTTATGGCTACACCTTC

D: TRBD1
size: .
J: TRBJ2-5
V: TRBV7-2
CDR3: CASSTGTGGETQYF
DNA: TGTGCCAGCAGTACAGGGACAGGTGGAGAGACCCAGTACTTC

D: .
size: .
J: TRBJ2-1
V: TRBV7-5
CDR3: CVRSLLGLAGSDEQFF
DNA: TGTGTCAGAAGCTTATTGGGACTAGCGGGATCGGATGAGCAGTTCTTC

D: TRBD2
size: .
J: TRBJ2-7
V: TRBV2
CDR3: CASGEGLAAYEQYF
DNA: TGTGCCAGCGGAGAGGGACTAGCGGCTTACGAGCAGTACTTC

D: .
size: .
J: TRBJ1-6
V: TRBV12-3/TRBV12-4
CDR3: CASRPGASPLHF
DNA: TGTGCCAGCAGACCAGGGGCCTCACCCCTCCACTTT

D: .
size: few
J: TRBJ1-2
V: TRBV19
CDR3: CASSLQSGPSNYGYTF
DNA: TGTGCCAGTAGTCTACAATCGGGTCCGTCTAACTATGGCTACACCTTC

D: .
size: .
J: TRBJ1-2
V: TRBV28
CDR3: CASRGAGHNYGYTF
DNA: TGTGCCAGCAGAGGGGCAGGGCACAACTATGGCTACACCTTC

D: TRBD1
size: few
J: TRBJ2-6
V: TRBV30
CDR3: CASQGALEYSGANVLTF
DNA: TGTGCCTCACAGGGGGCGCTGGAATACTCTGGGGCCAACGTCCTGACTTTC

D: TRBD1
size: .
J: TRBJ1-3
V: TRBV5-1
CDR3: CASSATGASGNTIYF
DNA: TGCGCCAGCAGCGCCACAGGGGCGTCTGGAAACACCATATATTTT

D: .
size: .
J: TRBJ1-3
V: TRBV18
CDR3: CASSPQESGNTIYF
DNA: TGTGCCAGCTCCCCACAGGAGTCTGGAAACACCATATATTTT

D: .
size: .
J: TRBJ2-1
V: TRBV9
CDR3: CASSSSPPLLRMPIVEQFF
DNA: TGTGCCAGCAGCTCTTCACCCCCCCTTTTGCGAATGCCTATCGTTGAGCAGTTCTTC

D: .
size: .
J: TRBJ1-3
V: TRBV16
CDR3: CASSQSAGNSGNTIYF
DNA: TGTGCCAGCAGCCAATCAGCCGGGAACTCCGGAAACACCATATATTTT

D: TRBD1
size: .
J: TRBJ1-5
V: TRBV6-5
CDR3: CASRNTGGGQPQHF
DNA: TGTGCCAGCAGGAACACAGGGGGCGGTCAGCCCCAGCATTTT

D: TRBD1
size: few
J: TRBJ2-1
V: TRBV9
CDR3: CASSTGTDYNEQFF
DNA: TGTGCCAGCAGTACCGGGACAGACTACAATGAGCAGTTCTTC

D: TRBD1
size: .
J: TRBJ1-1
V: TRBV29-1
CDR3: CSARDRGRVKTEAFF
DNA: TGCAGCGCTCGAGACAGGGGCCGGGTGAAAACTGAAGCTTTCTTT

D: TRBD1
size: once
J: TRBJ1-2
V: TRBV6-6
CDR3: CASSHGQGHYGYTF
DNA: TGTGCCAGCAGTCACGGACAGGGCCACTATGGCTACACCTTC

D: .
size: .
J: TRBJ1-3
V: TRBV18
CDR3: CASSPQGSGNTIYF
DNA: TGTGCCAGCTCACCCCAGGGCTCTGGAAACACCATATATTTT

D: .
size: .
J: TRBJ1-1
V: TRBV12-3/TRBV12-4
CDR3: CASSLVEDTEAFF
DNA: TGTGCCAGCAGTTTAGTGGAGGACACTGAAGCTTTCTTT

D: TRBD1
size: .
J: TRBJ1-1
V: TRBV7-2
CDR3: CASSNQGGTEAFF
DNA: TGTGCCAGCAGCAACCAGGGGGGCACTGAAGCTTTCTTT

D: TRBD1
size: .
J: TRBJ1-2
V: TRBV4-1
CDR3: CASSLDRTNYGYTF
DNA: TGCGCCAGCAGCTTGGACAGGACTAACTATGGCTACACCTTC

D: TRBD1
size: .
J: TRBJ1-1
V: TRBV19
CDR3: CASRTTGGGTEAFF
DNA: TGTGCCAGTAGAACAACAGGGGGGGGCACTGAAGCTTTCTTT

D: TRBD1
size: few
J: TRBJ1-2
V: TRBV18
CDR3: CASSPQTGALNYGYTF
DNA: TGTGCCAGCTCACCACAGACAGGGGCCTTGAACTATGGCTACACCTTC

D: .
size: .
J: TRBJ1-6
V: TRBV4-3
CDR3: CASSQVPPFETPLHF
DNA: TGCGCCAGCAGCCAAGTACCCCCCTTCGAGACACCCCTCCACTTT

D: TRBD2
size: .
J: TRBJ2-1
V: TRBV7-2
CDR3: CASSLALAGGPEQFF
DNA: TGTGCCAGCAGCTTAGCCCTAGCGGGAGGGCCTGAGCAGTTCTTC

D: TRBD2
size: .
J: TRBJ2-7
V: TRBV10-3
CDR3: CAITAGGYEQYF
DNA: TGTGCCATCACGGCGGGAGGGTACGAGCAGTACTTC

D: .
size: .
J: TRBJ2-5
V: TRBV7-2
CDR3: CASSLDWDGRTQYF
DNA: TGTGCCAGCAGCTTAGATTGGGACGGGAGGACCCAGTACTTC

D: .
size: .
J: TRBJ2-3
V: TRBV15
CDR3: CATSRDYYSDTQYF
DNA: TGTGCCACCAGCAGGGACTATTATTCAGATACGCAGTATTTT

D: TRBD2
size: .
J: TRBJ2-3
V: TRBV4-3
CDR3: CASSQELADLSTDTQYF
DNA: TGCGCCAGCAGCCAAGAACTAGCGGACCTTAGCACAGATACGCAGTATTTT

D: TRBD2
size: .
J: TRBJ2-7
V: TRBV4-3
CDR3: CASSQDKGLAGGEQYF
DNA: TGCGCCAGCAGCCAAGATAAGGGACTAGCGGGAGGCGAGCAGTACTTC

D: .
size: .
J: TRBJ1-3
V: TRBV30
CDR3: CAWSVHRAGNTIYF
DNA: TGTGCCTGGAGTGTTCACAGGGCTGGAAACACCATATATTTT

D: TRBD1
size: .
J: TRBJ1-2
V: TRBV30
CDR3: CAWSSGTGSNYGYTF
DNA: TGTGCCTGGAGTTCCGGGACAGGGAGTAACTATGGCTACACCTTC

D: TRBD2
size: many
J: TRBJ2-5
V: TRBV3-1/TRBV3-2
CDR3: CASSQAGDETQYF
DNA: TGTGCCAGCAGCCAGGCGGGAGACGAGACCCAGTACTTC

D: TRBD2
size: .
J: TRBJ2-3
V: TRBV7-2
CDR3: CASSLGSWRGDTQYF
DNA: TGTGCCAGCAGCTTAGGCAGTTGGCGGGGGGATACGCAGTATTTT

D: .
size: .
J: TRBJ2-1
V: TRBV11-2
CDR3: CASSPGPYNEQFF
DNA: TGTGCCAGCAGCCCTGGGCCCTACAATGAGCAGTTCTTC

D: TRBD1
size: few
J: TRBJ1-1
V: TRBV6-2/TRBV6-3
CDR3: CASSQMTGAAFF
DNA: TGTGCCAGCAGTCAAATGACAGGGGCAGCTTTCTTT